What follows are 5 T cell receptor beta chains derived from one specimen sequenced in a study of metastatic and nonmetastatic thyroid tumors. All patients were treatment-naive before thyroid surgery. TCRdb reprocessed the PCR reads via MiXCR. The sample has around 31,000 clones, about 15% seen once. Sequenced material: blood. All receptors derive from a male donor with papillary thyroid cancer or a benign thyroid nodule (not recorded which). Some clones in this sample may be carry-over from other donors' samples.

This clone was seen ten or more times. V is TRBV20-1 and J is TRBJ2-1, with 10 bases that match TRBD2. V was pared by 5 bases and J by 4 bases, with 5 bases of the junction left unmatched. Germline-derived CDR1 and CDR2 are DFQATT and SNEGSKA (reference sequence). The CDR3 contains 14 residues. CDR3 coding DNA: TGCAGTGCTCACAAGCGGGAGGGGTACAATGAGCAGTTCTTC. This sequence encodes CSAHKREGYNEQFF.

In this sample, this clone turned up many times. The CDR3, as DNA: TGTGCCAGCACCCCGACAGGGACTACCTACGAGCAGTACTTC. Protein sequence: CASTPTGTTYEQYF. V gene TRBV2 combines with J gene TRBJ2-7; D assignment may be TRBD1 or TRBD2 (7 bases each). Between the trimmed V and J ends, which lost 7 bases and 2 bases, there was a span of 15 bases. The CDR3 length is 14 residues. Germline CDR1 and CDR2: SNHLY and FYNNEI.

This clone was detected many times. This chain links TRBV5-1 with TRBJ2-5, with TRBD1 matching 7 bases. V lost 0 bases to trimming and J lost 2 bases; unmatched junction nucleotides: 4. The germline CDR1 and CDR2 sequences are SGHRS and YFSETQ. The CDR3 has 15 residues. The CDR3 spells CASSLATGAQETQYF. CDR3 in DNA: TGCGCCAGCAGCTTGGCCACAGGGGCACAAGAGACCCAGTACTTC.

Remarks on this clone: The conserved phenylalanine or tryptophan normally closing the CDR3 is absent here, so this likely arose from a read error. This chain links TRBV11-2 with TRBJ1-2; D is unclear. CDR1 is SGHAT, CDR2 FQNNGV, per germline. The CDR3 totals 14 residues. V lost 2 bases and J lost 4, with 11 bases in between. CDR3 residues: CASSLSQVSYGYTL. CDR3 in DNA: TGTGCCAGCAGCTTATCCCAGGTGAGCTATGGCTACACCCTC.

This clone has a count of ten or more. V is TRBV20-1 and J is TRBJ2-1, with unresolved D. V was trimmed by 2 bases and J by 13 bases, leaving 15 bases between them. The CDR3 contains 12 residues. The germline CDR1 and CDR2 sequences are DFQATT and SNEGSKA (reference sequence). CDR3: CSARIASSFQFF. CDR3 nucleotide sequence: TGCAGTGCTAGAATTGCCTCCTCGTTCCAGTTCTTC.